Listed below are T cell receptor beta chains from one sample, sequenced in a study of T cells in Graves' hyperthyroidism and ophthalmopathy. TCRdb re-called the multiplex PCR reads with MiXCR, one entry per CDR3 protein. The table records nearly 750,000 distinct CDR3 sequences, under 45% of them present only once. The specimen was blood. The source of these receptors is a woman in her 40s with Graves' hyperthyroidism. CDR3s include the opening cysteine and the closing phenylalanine or tryptophan. A D gene is named only where the DNA matches it firmly. The size of a clone is reported for some rows only, either as once, few or many, or as a class for expanded clones.

V	J	D	size	CDR3	DNA
TRBV13	TRBJ2-5	TRBD2	few	CASSWTSGGETQYF	TGTGCCAGCAGCTGGACTAGCGGCGGGGAGACCCAGTACTTC
TRBV6-5	TRBJ2-7	TRBD1	few	CASSAGTGGIHEQYF	TGTGCCAGCAGTGCAGGGACAGGGGGCATCCACGAGCAGTACTTC
TRBV19	TRBJ2-7	-	-	CASSISQSSYEQYF	TGTGCCAGTAGTATATCACAGAGCTCCTACGAGCAGTACTTC
TRBV29-1	TRBJ2-5	TRBD1	-	CSAEEGSPAGGVKETQYF	TGCAGCGCTGAAGAAGGGTCCCCGGCAGGGGGCGTGAAAGAGACCCAGTACTTC
TRBV5-6	TRBJ1-1	TRBD1	many	CASSLADRGLDDTEAFF	TGTGCCAGCAGCTTGGCGGACAGGGGGCTGGATGACACTGAAGCTTTCTTT
TRBV7-2	TRBJ2-7	-	many	CASSLELGFYEQYF	TGTGCCAGCAGCTTAGAATTAGGATTTTACGAGCAGTACTTC
TRBV29-1	TRBJ2-5	-	many	CSADPQQETQYF	TGCAGCGCCGATCCGCAGCAAGAGACCCAGTACTTC
TRBV24-1	TRBJ1-3	TRBD1	-	CATSDFPDRGYGYTIYF	TGTGCCACCAGTGATTTTCCGGACAGGGGCTATGGCTACACCATATATTTT
TRBV19	TRBJ2-7	TRBD1	-	CASSAQTGGTYEQYF	TGTGCCAGTAGTGCCCAGACAGGGGGAACCTACGAGCAGTACTTC
TRBV7-9	TRBJ1-4	TRBD1	many	CASSRQGPTNEKLFF	TGTGCCAGCAGCCGACAGGGCCCAACTAATGAAAAACTGTTTTTT
TRBV20-1	TRBJ1-5	-	many	CSAREAGPYGNQPQHF	TGCAGTGCTAGAGAAGCAGGGCCCTATGGCAATCAGCCCCAGCATTTT
TRBV7-2	TRBJ2-5	TRBD2	many	CASSRGGLQETQYF	TGTGCCAGCAGTCGGGGGGGCCTCCAAGAGACCCAGTACTTC
TRBV5-8	TRBJ1-4	-	few	CASSLEQGEEKLFF	TGTGCCAGCAGCTTGGAACAGGGTGAAGAAAAACTGTTTTTT
TRBV20-1	TRBJ1-1	-	-	CSAPAGWGTEAFF	TGCAGTGCTCCCGCAGGCTGGGGCACTGAAGCTTTCTTT
TRBV30	TRBJ2-3	TRBD1	-	CASNRGTDTQYF	TGTGCCTCTAACAGGGGTACAGATACGCAGTATTTT
TRBV29-1	TRBJ2-7	-	-	CSVISGGLYEQYF	TGCAGCGTTATCTCAGGGGGACTCTACGAGCAGTACTTC
TRBV19	TRBJ1-3	-	-	CASSIDNNSGNTIYF	TGTGCCAGTAGTATAGACAACAACTCTGGAAACACCATATATTTT
TRBV7-8	TRBJ1-3	-	-	CASSRYLNTIYF	TGTGCCAGCAGTCGCTATTTAAACACCATATATTTT
TRBV10-3	TRBJ2-7	-	many	CASSDRLAYEQYF	TGTGCCAGCAGCGACAGACTAGCCTACGAGCAGTACTTC
TRBV12-3/TRBV12-4	TRBJ1-2	TRBD1	few	CASSQGVENYGYTF	TGTGCCAGCAGCCAGGGGGTGGAAAACTATGGCTACACCTTC
TRBV5-1	TRBJ2-2	-	-	CASSATGTDTGELFF	TGCGCCAGCAGCGCGACAGGTACCGACACCGGGGAGCTGTTTTTT
TRBV19	TRBJ2-5	-	few	CASSLGFRETQYF	TGTGCCAGTAGTCTCGGTTTCCGGGAGACCCAGTACTTC
TRBV29-1	TRBJ2-2	-	many	CSVERGANTGELFF	TGCAGCGTTGAGCGAGGCGCGAACACCGGGGAGCTGTTTTTT
TRBV7-8	TRBJ2-6	-	many	CASSLVPPRHGANVLTF	TGTGCCAGCAGCTTAGTACCACCCAGGCATGGGGCCAACGTCCTGACTTTC
TRBV10-1	TRBJ1-3	-	many	CASSYEGGRNTIYF	TGCGCCAGCAGTTATGAGGGGGGCCGAAACACCATATATTTT
TRBV7-3	TRBJ1-1	TRBD1	-	CASRLNDREGNTEAFF	TGTGCCAGCAGGCTTAATGACAGGGAGGGGAACACTGAAGCTTTCTTT
TRBV10-3	TRBJ1-5	-	once	CAISGVASNQPQHF	TGTGCCATCAGTGGGGTTGCGAGCAATCAGCCCCAGCATTTT
TRBV7-9	TRBJ2-5	TRBD2	many	CASTGPRLAGGQQETQYF	TGTGCCAGCACTGGGCCGCGGCTAGCGGGGGGTCAGCAAGAGACCCAGTACTTC
TRBV7-2	TRBJ1-6	-	many	CASGRQEDSPLHF	TGTGCCAGTGGAAGACAGGAGGATTCACCCCTCCACTTT
TRBV7-9	TRBJ2-7	TRBD2	-	CASSSSGRSFSYEQYF	TGTGCCAGCAGCTCCAGCGGGAGATCATTCTCCTACGAGCAGTACTTC
TRBV12-3/TRBV12-4	TRBJ2-7	-	few	CASSEWDFYTYEQYF	TGTGCCAGCAGTGAATGGGACTTTTACACCTACGAGCAGTACTTC
TRBV6-6	TRBJ1-3	-	few	CASSYSLIKRKEGNTIYF	TGTGCCAGCAGTTACTCGTTAATTAAGCGGAAGGAAGGAAACACCATATATTTT
TRBV6-5	TRBJ1-1	-	few	CASSYPVRSGNTEAFF	TGTGCCAGCAGTTACCCCGTGAGGTCGGGAAACACTGAAGCTTTCTTT
TRBV10-3	TRBJ2-7	TRBD1	many	CAIKRQGGGEQYF	TGTGCCATCAAGAGACAGGGCGGTGGCGAGCAGTACTTC
TRBV7-2	TRBJ2-7	-	few	CASSQGGSLYEQYF	TGTGCCAGCAGCCAAGGTGGCAGCCTCTACGAGCAGTACTTC
TRBV20-1	TRBJ1-2	-	many	CSARVGERRVF	TGCAGTGCTAGAGTAGGTGAAAGGCGGGTCTTC
TRBV29-1	TRBJ1-1	-	many	CSPRQGTEAFF	TGCAGCCCACGGCAGGGGACTGAAGCTTTCTTT
TRBV2	TRBJ1-5	-	-	CASSQTGPIQPQHF	TGTGCCAGCAGTCAGACAGGACCCATTCAGCCCCAGCATTTT
TRBV19	TRBJ1-5	-	-	CASSRGPVSNQPQHF	TGTGCCAGTAGCCGGGGACCGGTTAGCAATCAGCCCCAGCATTTT